The rows below give T cell receptor beta chains drawn from one sample of a study of T cells expressing NK-cell markers. TCRdb re-called the 5' RACE reads; every CDR3 protein appears as one record, without DNA. Its listing shows roughly 350,000 distinct CDR3 sequences. Sequenced: blood T cells: a sorted CD56 or NKG2C T cell subset, CD4+ or CD8+ T cells, or bulk PBMC T cells (not recorded which). The receptors originated from a man between 18 and 69 years old in good health. Both conserved end residues are part of each CDR3. Each record gives: V gene, J gene, CDR3 protein.

V gene: TRBV7-3
J gene: TRBJ2-5
CDR3 protein: CASSTDGRIRETQYF

V gene: TRBV12-3/TRBV12-4
J gene: TRBJ2-5
CDR3 protein: CASNRGPDQETQYF

V gene: TRBV20-1
J gene: TRBJ2-5
CDR3 protein: CSANAGEKETQYF

V gene: TRBV29-1
J gene: TRBJ1-2
CDR3 protein: CSVATGVGRGGYTF

V gene: TRBV6-5
J gene: TRBJ1-1
CDR3 protein: CASIRDRSTEAFF

V gene: TRBV27
J gene: TRBJ2-1
CDR3 protein: CASSLRLSSSYNEQFF

V gene: TRBV10-3
J gene: TRBJ2-5
CDR3 protein: CAISESKASETQYF

V gene: TRBV7-9
J gene: TRBJ2-5
CDR3 protein: CASSFKGALRSETQYF

V gene: TRBV5-4
J gene: TRBJ2-2
CDR3 protein: CASSRQGLTGELFF

V gene: TRBV6-2/TRBV6-3
J gene: TRBJ1-5
CDR3 protein: CASRESNQPQHF

V gene: TRBV7-9
J gene: TRBJ2-2
CDR3 protein: CASSVMAGNTGELFF

V gene: TRBV20-1
J gene: TRBJ2-7
CDR3 protein: CSASRGIYEQYF

V gene: TRBV4-2
J gene: TRBJ2-5
CDR3 protein: CASSQDVQGGTQYF

V gene: TRBV7-2
J gene: TRBJ1-6
CDR3 protein: CASSLAGPKGSYNSPLHF

V gene: TRBV6-1
J gene: TRBJ1-5
CDR3 protein: CASKRESRSNQPQHF

V gene: TRBV2
J gene: TRBJ1-5
CDR3 protein: CASSELMRAGNQPQHF

V gene: TRBV18
J gene: TRBJ2-3
CDR3 protein: CASLRQGGLSDTQYF

V gene: TRBV4-2
J gene: TRBJ2-5
CDR3 protein: CASSQDVGLAGGAYQETQYF

V gene: TRBV14
J gene: TRBJ2-7
CDR3 protein: CASSRGQALYEQYF

V gene: TRBV5-1
J gene: TRBJ2-5
CDR3 protein: CASTIRGGQETQYF

V gene: TRBV21-1
J gene: TRBJ2-1
CDR3 protein: CASSKGLTCLYNEQFF

V gene: TRBV5-5
J gene: TRBJ2-6
CDR3 protein: CASSSLQRATSGANVLTF

V gene: TRBV6-6
J gene: TRBJ2-2
CDR3 protein: CASTDQGFGELFF

V gene: TRBV12-3/TRBV12-4
J gene: TRBJ1-5
CDR3 protein: CASSLPGGAYSNQPQHF

V gene: TRBV12-3/TRBV12-4
J gene: TRBJ2-1
CDR3 protein: CASSPPDRLSYNEQFF

V gene: TRBV6-1
J gene: TRBJ2-2
CDR3 protein: CASSASGTTGELFF

V gene: TRBV4-1
J gene: TRBJ2-2
CDR3 protein: CASSQDYNTPGELFF

V gene: TRBV2
J gene: TRBJ2-7
CDR3 protein: CASRPGQVTYEQYF

V gene: TRBV10-2
J gene: TRBJ2-1
CDR3 protein: CASTPRTANEQFF

V gene: TRBV2
J gene: TRBJ2-5
CDR3 protein: CASSGGLRRETQYF

V gene: TRBV20-1
J gene: TRBJ2-3
CDR3 protein: CSATRDYLQYF

V gene: TRBV5-1
J gene: TRBJ1-6
CDR3 protein: CASSFSLSSYNSPLHF

V gene: TRBV5-5
J gene: TRBJ2-3
CDR3 protein: CASSLGTGVRTDTQYF

V gene: TRBV3-1
J gene: TRBJ2-1
CDR3 protein: CASSQVFVVGPQFF

V gene: TRBV6-1
J gene: TRBJ2-5
CDR3 protein: CASSPQGAETQYF